This TCR beta chain appears in the sequencing data of a study of blood T cell repertoires in COVID-19. CDR1 and CDR2 (germline): SGHDT, YYEEEE. The CDR3 is made up of 17 amino acids. V dropped 0 bases and J dropped 1 base, with 11 bases sitting between them. Participants' reported clinical history set cohort assignment. Using immunoSEQ multiplex PCR, the repertoire was profiled, and TCRdb retains in-frame clones only, with some absent. Of about 240,000 clones in the sample, approximately 83% are singletons; the top ten hold 3.3%. The rearrangement links TRBV5-6 to TRBJ2-6; weak D call: TRBD2 (6 bases). The specimen was PBMCs or T cells enriched from blood (not recorded which). The receptor was derived from a woman aged 40 to 50 with acute COVID-19. In nucleotides, the CDR3 is TGTGCCAGCAGCTTGGAGGGGACTCCGTCTGGGGCCAACGTCCTGACTTTC. Translating gives CASSLEGTPSGANVLTF.